This entry features one TCR beta chain sequence. This entry comes from a study of OX40 agonist ivuxolimab in advanced cancers. Trimming took 4 bases from V and 0 from J, leaving 7 bases between them. CDR1 and CDR2 (germline): MNHEY, SVGAGI. This CDR3 region has 14 residues. Blood was sampled at baseline, cycle 4 day 1, and cycle 7 day 1. This table comes from immunoSEQ multiplex PCR, and its TCRdb copy is limited to in-frame clones, with some not included. The sample holds tens of thousands of clones; around 90% are singletons and the top ten take about 5.1%. The source of this sequence is an adult with an advanced solid tumor such as melanoma, head and neck, liver or kidney cancer. The sample here was CD4+ or CD8+ T cells sorted from blood, taken in a trial of the OX40 agonist ivuxolimab. The chain couples TRBV6-5 to TRBJ1-3; tentatively, D is TRBD1 (5 bases). CDR3 coding DNA: TGTGCCAGCAGTTTCGGGGCCTCTGGAAACACCATATATTTT. Translation gives CASSFGASGNTIYF.